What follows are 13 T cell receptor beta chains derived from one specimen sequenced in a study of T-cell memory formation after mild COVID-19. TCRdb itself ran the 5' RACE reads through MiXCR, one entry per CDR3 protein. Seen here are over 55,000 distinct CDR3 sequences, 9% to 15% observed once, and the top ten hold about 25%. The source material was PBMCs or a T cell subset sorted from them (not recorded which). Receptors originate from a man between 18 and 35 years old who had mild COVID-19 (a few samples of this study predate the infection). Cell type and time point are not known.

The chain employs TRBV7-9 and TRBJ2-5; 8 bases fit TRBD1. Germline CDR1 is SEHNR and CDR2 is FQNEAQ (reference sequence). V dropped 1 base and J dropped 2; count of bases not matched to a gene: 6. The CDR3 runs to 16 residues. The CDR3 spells CASSLGDRGPQETQYF. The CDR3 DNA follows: TGTGCCAGCAGCTTAGGCGACAGGGGCCCTCAAGAGACCCAGTACTTC.

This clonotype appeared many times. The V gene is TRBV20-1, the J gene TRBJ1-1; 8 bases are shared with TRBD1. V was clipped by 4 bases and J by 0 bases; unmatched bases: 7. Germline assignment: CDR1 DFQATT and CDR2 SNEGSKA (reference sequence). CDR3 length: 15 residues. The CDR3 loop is CSANRQGSVNTEAFF. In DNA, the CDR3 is TGCAGTGCTAATCGACAGGGGTCGGTGAACACTGAAGCTTTCTTT.

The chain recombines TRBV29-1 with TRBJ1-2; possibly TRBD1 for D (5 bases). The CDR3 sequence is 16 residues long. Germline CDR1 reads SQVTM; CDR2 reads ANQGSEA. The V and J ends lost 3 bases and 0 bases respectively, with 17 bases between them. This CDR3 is CSVDARQGQANYGYTF. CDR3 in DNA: TGCAGCGTTGATGCGCGGCAGGGCCAAGCTAACTATGGCTACACCTTC.

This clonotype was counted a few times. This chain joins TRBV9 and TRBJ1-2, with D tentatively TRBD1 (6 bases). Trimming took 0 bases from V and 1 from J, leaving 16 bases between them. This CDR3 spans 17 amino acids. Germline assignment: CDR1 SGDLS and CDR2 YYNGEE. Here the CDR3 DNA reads TGTGCCAGCAGCGTAGTATGGTACAGGGAGGGTAACTATGGCTACACCTTC. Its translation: CASSVVWYREGNYGYTF.

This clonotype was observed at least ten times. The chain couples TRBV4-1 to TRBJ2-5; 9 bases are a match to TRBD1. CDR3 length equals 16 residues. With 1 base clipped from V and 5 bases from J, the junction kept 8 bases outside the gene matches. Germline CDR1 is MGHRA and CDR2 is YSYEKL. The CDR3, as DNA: TGCGCCAGCAGCCAAGGGACAGGGGCCTACTGGGAGACCCAGTACTTC. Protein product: CASSQGTGAYWETQYF.

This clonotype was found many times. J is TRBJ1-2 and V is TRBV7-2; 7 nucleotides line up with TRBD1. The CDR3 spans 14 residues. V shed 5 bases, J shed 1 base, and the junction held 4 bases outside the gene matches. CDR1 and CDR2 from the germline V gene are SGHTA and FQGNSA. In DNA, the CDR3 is TGTGCCAGCAGCCCCGACAGGGTTAACTATGGCTACACCTTC. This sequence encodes CASSPDRVNYGYTF.

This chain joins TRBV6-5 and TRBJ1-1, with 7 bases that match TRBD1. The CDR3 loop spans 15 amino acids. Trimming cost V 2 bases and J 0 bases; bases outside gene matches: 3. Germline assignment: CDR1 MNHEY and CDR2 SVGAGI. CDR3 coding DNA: TGTGCCAGCAGTTACACCGGACAGGTGAACACTGAAGCTTTCTTT. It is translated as CASSYTGQVNTEAFF.

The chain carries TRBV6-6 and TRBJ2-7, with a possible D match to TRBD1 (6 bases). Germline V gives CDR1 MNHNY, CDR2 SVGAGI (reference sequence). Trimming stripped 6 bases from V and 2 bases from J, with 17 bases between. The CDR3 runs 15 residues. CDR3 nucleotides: TGTGCCAGCAGGGGGGCGGGCGGGCCCACCTACGAGCAGTACTTC. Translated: CASRGAGGPTYEQYF.

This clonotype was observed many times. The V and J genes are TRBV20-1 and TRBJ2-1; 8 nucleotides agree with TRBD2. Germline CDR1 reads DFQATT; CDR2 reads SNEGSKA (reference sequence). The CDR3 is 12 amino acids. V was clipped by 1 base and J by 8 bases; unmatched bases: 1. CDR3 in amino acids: CSARVGGDEQFF. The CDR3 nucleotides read TGCAGTGCTAGAGTCGGGGGGGATGAGCAGTTCTTC.

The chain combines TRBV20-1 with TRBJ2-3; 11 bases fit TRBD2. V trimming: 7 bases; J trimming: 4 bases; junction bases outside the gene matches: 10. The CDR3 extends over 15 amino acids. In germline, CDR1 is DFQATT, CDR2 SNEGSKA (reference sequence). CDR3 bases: TGCAGTGTCCCGGGACTAGCGGAGCGAGCAGATACGCAGTATTTT. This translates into CSVPGLAERADTQYF.

CDR3 amino acids: CASSLATGLNSPLHF. In nucleotides, the CDR3 is TGTGCCAGCAGCTTAGCTACAGGGCTAAATTCACCCCTCCACTTT. V gene TRBV7-2 combines with J gene TRBJ1-6; possibly TRBD1 for D (6 bases). The CDR3 contains 15 residues. V was shortened by 0 bases and J by 7 bases, with 10 bases between the two germline ends. The V gene's germline CDR1 is SGHTA and CDR2 FQGNSA.

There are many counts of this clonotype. The CDR3 reads CSVKRGVPNTGELFF. DNA of the CDR3: TGCAGTGTCAAGCGCGGAGTCCCGAACACCGGGGAGCTGTTTTTT. The J gene is TRBJ2-2, the V gene TRBV20-1; D is undetermined. The CDR3 consists of 15 residues. V lost 7 bases to trimming and J lost 0 bases, with 15 bases between them. Per germline, CDR1 DFQATT and CDR2 SNEGSKA (reference sequence).

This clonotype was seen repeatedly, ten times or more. CDR3 coding DNA: TGCAGTGCTAGAGATGAGACCCAGTACTTC. Translated: CSARDETQYF. This chain uses TRBV20-1 with TRBJ2-5; D is ambiguous. This CDR3 has 10 residues. Germline values: CDR1 DFQATT, CDR2 SNEGSKA (reference sequence). Trimming shortened V by 0 bases and J by 5 bases, and 1 base separated the two germline ends.